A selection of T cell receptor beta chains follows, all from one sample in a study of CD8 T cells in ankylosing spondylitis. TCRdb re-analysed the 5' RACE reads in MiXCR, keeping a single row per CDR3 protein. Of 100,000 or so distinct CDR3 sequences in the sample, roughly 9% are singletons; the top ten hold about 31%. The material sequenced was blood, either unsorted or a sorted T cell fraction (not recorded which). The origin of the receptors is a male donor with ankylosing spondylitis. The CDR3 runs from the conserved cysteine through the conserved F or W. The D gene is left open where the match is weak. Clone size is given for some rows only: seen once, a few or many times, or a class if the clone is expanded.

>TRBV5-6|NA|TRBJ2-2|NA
TGTGCCAGCAGCTTGACTTACCTCCATTCGAACACCGGGGAGCTGTTTTTT
CASSLTYLHSNTGELFF
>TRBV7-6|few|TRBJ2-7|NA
TGTGCCAGCAGCTTAGTAGATGGAGCCTCCTACGAGCAGTACTTC
CASSLVDGASYEQYF
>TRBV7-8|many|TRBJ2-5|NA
TGTGCCAGCAGCGTCCCTAGCGCCATCTCTTTAGAGACCCAGTACTTC
CASSVPSAISLETQYF
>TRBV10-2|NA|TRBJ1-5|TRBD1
TGCGCCAGCAGGGACAGGGGGGACAATCAGCCCCAGCATTTT
CASRDRGDNQPQHF
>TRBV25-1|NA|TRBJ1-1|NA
TGTGCCAGCTCTGAGGGCTTTGTCACTGAAGCTTTCTTT
CASSEGFVTEAFF
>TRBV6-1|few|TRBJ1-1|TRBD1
TGTGCCAGCAGTGAATTAGTGACAGGGTCGAACACTGAAGCTTTCTTT
CASSELVTGSNTEAFF
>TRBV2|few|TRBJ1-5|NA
TGTGCCAGCAGTGAAGTTATTAATAGCAATCAGCCCCAGCATTTT
CASSEVINSNQPQHF
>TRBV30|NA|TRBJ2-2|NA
TGTGCCTGGAGAATGGGAAGTGGGGAGCTGTTTTTT
CAWRMGSGELFF
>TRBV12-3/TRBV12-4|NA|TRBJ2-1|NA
TGTGCCAGCATCAGTCCCCTAGGGCAGTTCTTC
CASISPLGQFF
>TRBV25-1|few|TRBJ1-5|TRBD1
TGTGCCAGCAGTGAATGGACAGGGGAACAGCCCCAGCATTTT
CASSEWTGEQPQHF
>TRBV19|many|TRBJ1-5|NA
TGTGCCAGTAGTATCGGGCTTTATAGCAATCAGCCCCAGCATTTT
CASSIGLYSNQPQHF
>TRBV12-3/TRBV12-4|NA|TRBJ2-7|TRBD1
TGTGCCAGCAGGACAGGGGCTTCAAACTACGAGCAGTACTTC
CASRTGASNYEQYF
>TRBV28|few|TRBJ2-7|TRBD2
TGTGCCAGCAGTTTAGGTGTGGTAGCGGGGTCCTACGAGCAGTACTTC
CASSLGVVAGSYEQYF
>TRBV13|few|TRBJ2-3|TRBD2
TGTGCCAGCAGCTCGTCGACTAGCGGGAGTCGTGATACGCAGTATTTT
CASSSSTSGSRDTQYF
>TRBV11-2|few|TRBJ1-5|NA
TGTGCCAGCAGCATGGACAGCTATAGCAATCAGCCCCAGCATTTT
CASSMDSYSNQPQHF
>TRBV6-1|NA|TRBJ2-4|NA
TGTGCCAGCAGTGAAGGGGCCTTAGCCAAAAACATTCAGTACTTC
CASSEGALAKNIQYF
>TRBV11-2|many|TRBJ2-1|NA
TGTGCCAGCAGCTTAAGACCTCATGAGCAGTTCTTC
CASSLRPHEQFF
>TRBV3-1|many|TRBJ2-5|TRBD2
TGTGCCAGCAGCCAAGACGCGCTAGCGGCTATCCAAGAGACCCAGTACTTC
CASSQDALAAIQETQYF